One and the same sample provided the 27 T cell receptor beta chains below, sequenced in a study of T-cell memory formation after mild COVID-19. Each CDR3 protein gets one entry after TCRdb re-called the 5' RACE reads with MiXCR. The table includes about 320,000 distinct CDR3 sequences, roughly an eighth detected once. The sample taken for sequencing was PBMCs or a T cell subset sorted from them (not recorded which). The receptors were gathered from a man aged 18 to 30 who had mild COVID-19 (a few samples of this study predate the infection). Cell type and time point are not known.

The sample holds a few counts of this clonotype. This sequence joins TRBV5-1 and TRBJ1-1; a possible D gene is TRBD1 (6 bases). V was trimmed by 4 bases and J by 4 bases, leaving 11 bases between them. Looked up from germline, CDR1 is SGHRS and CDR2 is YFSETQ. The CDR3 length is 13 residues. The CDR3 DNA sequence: TGCGCCAGCAGCAAAACAGGGTTCACTGAAGCTTTCTTT. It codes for CASSKTGFTEAFF.

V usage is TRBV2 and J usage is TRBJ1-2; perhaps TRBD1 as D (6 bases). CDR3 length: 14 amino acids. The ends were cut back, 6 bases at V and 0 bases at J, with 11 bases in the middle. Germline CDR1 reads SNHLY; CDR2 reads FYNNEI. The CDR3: CASRGGQPNYGYTF. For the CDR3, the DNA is TGTGCCAGCAGGGGCGGACAGCCTAACTATGGCTACACCTTC.

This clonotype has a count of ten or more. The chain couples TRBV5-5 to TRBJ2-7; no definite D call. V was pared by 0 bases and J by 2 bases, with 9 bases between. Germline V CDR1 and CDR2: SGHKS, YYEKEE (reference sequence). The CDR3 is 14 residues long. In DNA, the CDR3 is TGTGCCAGCAGCTTGGTAGGCAGCCCCTACGAGCAGTACTTC. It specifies CASSLVGSPYEQYF.

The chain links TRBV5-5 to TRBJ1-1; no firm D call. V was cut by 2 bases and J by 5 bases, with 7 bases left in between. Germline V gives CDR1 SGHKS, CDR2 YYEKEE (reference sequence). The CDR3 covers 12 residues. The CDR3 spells CASSFPFTEAFF. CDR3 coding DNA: TGTGCCAGCAGCTTTCCTTTTACTGAAGCTTTCTTT.

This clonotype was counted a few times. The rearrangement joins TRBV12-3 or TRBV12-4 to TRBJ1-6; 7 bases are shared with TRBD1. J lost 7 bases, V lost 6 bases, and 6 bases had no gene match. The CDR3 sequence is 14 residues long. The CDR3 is CASSRQGVNSPLHF. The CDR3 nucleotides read TGTGCCAGCAGCAGACAGGGAGTAAATTCACCCCTCCACTTT.

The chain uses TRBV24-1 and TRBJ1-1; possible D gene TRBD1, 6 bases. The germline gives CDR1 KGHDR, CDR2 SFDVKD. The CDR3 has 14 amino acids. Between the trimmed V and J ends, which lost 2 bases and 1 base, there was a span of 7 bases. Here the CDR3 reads CATSDSTGNTEAFF. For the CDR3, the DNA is TGTGCCACCAGTGATTCGACAGGGAACACTGAAGCTTTCTTT.

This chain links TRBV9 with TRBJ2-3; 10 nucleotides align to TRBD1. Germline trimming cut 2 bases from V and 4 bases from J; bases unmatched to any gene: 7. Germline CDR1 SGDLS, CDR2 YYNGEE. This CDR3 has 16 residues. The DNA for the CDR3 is TGTGCCAGCAGCGTGGGACAGGGGTTATTTTCAGATACGCAGTATTTT. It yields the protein CASSVGQGLFSDTQYF.

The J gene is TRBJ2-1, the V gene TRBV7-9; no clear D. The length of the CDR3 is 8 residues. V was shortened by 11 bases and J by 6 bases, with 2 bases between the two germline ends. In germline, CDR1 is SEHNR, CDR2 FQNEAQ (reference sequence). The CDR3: CAFNEQFF. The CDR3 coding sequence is TGTGCCTTCAATGAGCAGTTCTTC.

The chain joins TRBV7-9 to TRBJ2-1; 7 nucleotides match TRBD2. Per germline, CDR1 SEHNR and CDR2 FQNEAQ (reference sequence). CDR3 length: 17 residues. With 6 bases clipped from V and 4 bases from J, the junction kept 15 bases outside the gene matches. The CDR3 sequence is CASSTQLGGSIYNEQFF. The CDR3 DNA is TGTGCCAGCAGTACCCAGCTCGGGGGGTCGATATACAATGAGCAGTTCTTC.

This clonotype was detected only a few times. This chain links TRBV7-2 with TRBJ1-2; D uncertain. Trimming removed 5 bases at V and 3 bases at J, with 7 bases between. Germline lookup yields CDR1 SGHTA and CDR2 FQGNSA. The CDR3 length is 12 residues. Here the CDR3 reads CASSRPYYGYTF. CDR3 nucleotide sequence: TGTGCCAGCAGCAGGCCATACTATGGCTACACCTTC.

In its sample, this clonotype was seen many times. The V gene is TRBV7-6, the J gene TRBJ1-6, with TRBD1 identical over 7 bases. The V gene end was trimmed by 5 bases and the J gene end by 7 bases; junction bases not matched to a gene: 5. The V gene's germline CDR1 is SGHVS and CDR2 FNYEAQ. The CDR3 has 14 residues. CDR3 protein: CASSLGTANSPLHF. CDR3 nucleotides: TGTGCCAGCAGCCTAGGGACAGCGAATTCACCCCTCCACTTT.

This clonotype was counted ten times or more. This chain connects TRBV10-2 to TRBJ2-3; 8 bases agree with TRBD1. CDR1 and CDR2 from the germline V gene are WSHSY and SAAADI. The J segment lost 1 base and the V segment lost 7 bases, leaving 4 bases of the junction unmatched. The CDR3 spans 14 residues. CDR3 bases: TGCGCCAGCACGGCGACAGGGGGCACAGATACGCAGTATTTT. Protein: CASTATGGTDTQYF.

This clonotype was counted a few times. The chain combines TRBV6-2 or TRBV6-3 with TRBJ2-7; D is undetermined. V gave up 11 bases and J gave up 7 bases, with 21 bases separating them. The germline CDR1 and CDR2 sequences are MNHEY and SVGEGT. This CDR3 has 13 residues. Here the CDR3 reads CAPITPPGREQYV. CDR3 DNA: TGTGCCCCCATAACGCCCCCCGGTCGGGAGCAGTACGTC.

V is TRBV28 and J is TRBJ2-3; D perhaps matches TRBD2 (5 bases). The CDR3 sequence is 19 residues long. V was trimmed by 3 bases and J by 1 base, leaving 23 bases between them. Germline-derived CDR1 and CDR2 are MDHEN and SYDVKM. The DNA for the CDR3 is TGTGCCAGCAGTTTCCGCCAGACGCTTCTCGAGGAGGGCACAGATACGCAGTATTTT. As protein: CASSFRQTLLEEGTDTQYF.

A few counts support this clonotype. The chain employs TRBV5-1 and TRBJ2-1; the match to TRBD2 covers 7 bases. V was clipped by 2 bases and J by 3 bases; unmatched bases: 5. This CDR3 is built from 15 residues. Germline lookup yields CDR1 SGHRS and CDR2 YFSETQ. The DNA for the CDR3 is TGCGCCAGCAGCTTTTCGGCGGGGGTCTACAATGAGCAGTTCTTC. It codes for CASSFSAGVYNEQFF.

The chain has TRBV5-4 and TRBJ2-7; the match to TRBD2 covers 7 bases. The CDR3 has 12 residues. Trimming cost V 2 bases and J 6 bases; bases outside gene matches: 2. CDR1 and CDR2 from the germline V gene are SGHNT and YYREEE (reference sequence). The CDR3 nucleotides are TGTGCCAGCAGCTTCGGGGGGTCCGAGCAGTACTTC. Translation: CASSFGGSEQYF.

The CDR3 reads CASKIAGNTGELFF. As DNA, the CDR3 is TGTGCCAGCAAAATAGCGGGGAACACCGGGGAGCTGTTTTTT. The chain joins TRBV27 to TRBJ2-2; 7 bases agree with TRBD2. Germline CDR1 is MNHEY and CDR2 is SMNVEV (reference sequence). Trimming at V came to 7 bases and at J to 1 base, leaving 3 bases not matched to a gene. The length of the CDR3 is 14 residues.

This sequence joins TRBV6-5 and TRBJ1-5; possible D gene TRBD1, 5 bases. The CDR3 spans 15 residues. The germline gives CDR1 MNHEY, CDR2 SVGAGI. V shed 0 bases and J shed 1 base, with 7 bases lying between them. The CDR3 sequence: CASSYSGGSNQPQHF. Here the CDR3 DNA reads TGTGCCAGCAGTTACTCTGGGGGGAGCAATCAGCCCCAGCATTTT.

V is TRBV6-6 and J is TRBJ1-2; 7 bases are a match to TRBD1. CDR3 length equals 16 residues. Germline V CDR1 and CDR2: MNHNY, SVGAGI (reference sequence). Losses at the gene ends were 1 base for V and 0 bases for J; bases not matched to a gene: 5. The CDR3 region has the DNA TGTGCCAGCAGTTACTTGGCAGGGGGGACTAACTATGGCTACACCTTC. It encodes CASSYLAGGTNYGYTF.

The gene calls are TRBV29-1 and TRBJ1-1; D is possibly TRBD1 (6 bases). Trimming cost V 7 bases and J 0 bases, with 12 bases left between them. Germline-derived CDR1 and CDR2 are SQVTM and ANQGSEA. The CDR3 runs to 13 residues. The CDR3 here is CSGGDTLNTEAFF. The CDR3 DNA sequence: TGCAGCGGGGGGGACACCCTGAACACTGAAGCTTTCTTT. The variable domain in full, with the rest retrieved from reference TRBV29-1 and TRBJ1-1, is SAVISQKPSRDICQRGTSLTIQCQVDSQVTMMFWYRQQPGQSLTLIATANQGSEATYESGFVIDKFPISRPNLTFSTLTVSNMSPEDSSIYLCSGGDTLNTEAFFGQGTRLTVV.

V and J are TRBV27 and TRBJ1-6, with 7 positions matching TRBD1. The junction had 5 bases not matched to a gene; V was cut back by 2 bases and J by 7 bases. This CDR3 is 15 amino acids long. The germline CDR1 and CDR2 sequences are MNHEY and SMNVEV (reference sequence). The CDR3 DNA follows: TGTGCCAGCAGTTTAACAGGGGCTTGGAATTCACCCCTCCACTTT. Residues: CASSLTGAWNSPLHF.

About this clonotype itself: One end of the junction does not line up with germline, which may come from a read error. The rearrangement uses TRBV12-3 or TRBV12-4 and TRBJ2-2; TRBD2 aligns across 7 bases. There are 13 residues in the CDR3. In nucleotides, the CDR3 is TGTGTCAGCAGGCCACCGGGACTAGGGGAGCTGTTTTTT. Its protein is CVSRPPGLGELFF.

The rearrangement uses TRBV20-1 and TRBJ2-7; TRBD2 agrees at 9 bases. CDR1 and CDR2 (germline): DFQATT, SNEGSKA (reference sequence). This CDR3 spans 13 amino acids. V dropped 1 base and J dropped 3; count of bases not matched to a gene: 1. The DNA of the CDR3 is TGCAGTGCTAGAGGGACTAGCGACTACGAGCAGTACTTC. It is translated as CSARGTSDYEQYF.

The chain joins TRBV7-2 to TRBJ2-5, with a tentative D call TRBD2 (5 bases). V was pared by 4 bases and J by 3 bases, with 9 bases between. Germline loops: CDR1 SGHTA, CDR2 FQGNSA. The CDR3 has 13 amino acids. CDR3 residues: CASSSGSEETQYF. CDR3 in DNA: TGTGCCAGCAGCTCGGGGTCCGAAGAGACCCAGTACTTC. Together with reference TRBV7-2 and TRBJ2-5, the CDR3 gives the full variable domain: GAGVSQSPSNKVTEKGKDVELRCDPISGHTALYWYRQSLGQGLEFLIYFQGNSAPDKSGLPSDRFSAERTGGSVSTLTIQRTQQEDSAVYLCASSSGSEETQYFGPGTRLLVL.

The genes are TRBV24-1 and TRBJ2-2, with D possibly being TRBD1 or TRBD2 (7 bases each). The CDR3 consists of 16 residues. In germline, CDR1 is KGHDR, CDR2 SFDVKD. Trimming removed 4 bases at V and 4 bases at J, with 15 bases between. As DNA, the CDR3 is TGTGCCACCAGTGACCAGACAGGGAGGGGCACCGGGGAGCTGTTTTTT. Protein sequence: CATSDQTGRGTGELFF.

The DNA of the CDR3 is TGTGCCAGCAAGTGGAAAGAAAAACTGTTTTTT. It yields the protein CASKWKEKLFF. The chain uses TRBV21-1 and TRBJ1-4. TRBV21-1 has pseudogene status. The CDR3 contains 11 residues.

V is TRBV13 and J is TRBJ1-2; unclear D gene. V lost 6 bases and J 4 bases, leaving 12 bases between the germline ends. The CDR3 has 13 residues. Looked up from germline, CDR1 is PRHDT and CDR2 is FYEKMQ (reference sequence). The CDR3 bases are TGTGCCAGCAGTCCCCGGGAGAGCTATGGCTACACCTTC. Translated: CASSPRESYGYTF.